These 8 T cell receptor beta chains originate from one sample sequenced in a study of T cells in Graves' hyperthyroidism and ophthalmopathy. Researchers took RNA transcripts and amplified the TCR beta CDR3 regions from them. Using the HTBI primer set, a first-round RT-PCR was run on the TCR CDR3. TCRdb re-called the multiplex PCR reads through MiXCR, storing one row per CDR3 protein. The data contain hundreds of thousands of distinct CDR3 sequences, around 15% of them seen just once; the ten biggest clones take up 3.5% to 4%. What was sequenced was blood. Every receptor here comes from a woman in her 30s with Graves' hyperthyroidism.

The CDR3 is CASSQESGYGVGYTF. The CDR3, as DNA: TGCGCCAGCAGCCAAGAATCGGGATACGGGGTCGGCTACACCTTC. This chain links TRBV4-1 with TRBJ1-2; D unclear. This CDR3 has 15 amino acids. Per germline, CDR1 MGHRA and CDR2 YSYEKL. Trimming removed 0 bases from V and 8 bases from J, with 16 bases in between.

This clonotype was seen only a few times. The chain carries TRBV27 and TRBJ2-1; TRBD2 matches 12 bases. The germline CDR1 and CDR2 sequences are MNHEY and SMNVEV (reference sequence). The J segment lost 9 bases and the V segment lost 4 bases, leaving 4 bases of the junction unmatched. CDR3 length equals 14 residues. CDR3 nucleotides: TGTGCCAGCAGTTCCGGACTAGCGGGAAGTGAGCAGTTCTTC. It yields the protein CASSSGLAGSEQFF.

For the CDR3, the DNA is TGTGCCAGCAGCAGACCAGGGGGCATCTACAATGAGCAGTTCTTC. Encoded protein: CASSRPGGIYNEQFF. The chain carries TRBV7-9 and TRBJ2-1; TRBD1 matches at 8 bases. After removal of 5 bases from V and 3 bases from J, the junction contained 6 bases not matched to a gene. Germline V gene data show CDR1 as SEHNR and CDR2 as FQNEAQ (reference sequence). The length of the CDR3 is 15 residues.

This clonotype came up many times. The chain carries TRBV28 and TRBJ2-7, with D perhaps assigned TRBD1 or TRBD2 (5 bases each). Germline lookup yields CDR1 MDHEN and CDR2 SYDVKM. The V and J ends lost 2 bases and 3 bases respectively, with 11 bases between them. The CDR3 extends over 14 amino acids. DNA for the CDR3: TGTGCCAGCAGTTTAGGGACGGGGATCTACGAGCAGTACTTC. Its protein is CASSLGTGIYEQYF.

This clonotype was picked up a small number of times. A clone one base away is much larger, so this may be a read error. This sequence joins TRBV2 and TRBJ2-1, with D unresolved. Germline CDR1 SNHLY, CDR2 FYNNEI. Trimming took 8 bases from V and 7 from J, leaving 12 bases between them. This CDR3 spans 12 amino acids. CDR3 nucleotides: TGTGCCAGCCGGACGGACGGGAATGAGCAGTTCTTC. Translated: CASRTDGNEQFF.

This clonotype has a handful of counts. This chain links TRBV29-1 with TRBJ2-2, with D hard to call. The V and J ends lost 4 bases and 3 bases respectively, with 6 bases between them. The CDR3 covers 12 residues. CDR1 SQVTM and CDR2 ANQGSEA come from the germline V gene. DNA for the CDR3: TGCAGCGTTGGGGTCGACACCGGGGAGCTGTTTTTT. As protein: CSVGVDTGELFF.

This clonotype was counted many times. The chain has TRBV11-2 and TRBJ1-1; no reliable D call. Looked up from germline, CDR1 is SGHAT and CDR2 is FQNNGV. CDR3 length: 12 amino acids. The V and J ends lost 3 bases and 9 bases respectively, with 11 bases between them. This CDR3 is CASSFKTLQAFF. The CDR3 nucleotides read TGTGCCAGCAGCTTCAAGACCCTGCAAGCTTTCTTT.

This sequence joins TRBV5-1 and TRBJ2-2; TRBD2 aligns across 7 bases. Losses at the gene ends were 2 bases for V and 4 bases for J; bases not matched to a gene: 17. Germline assignment: CDR1 SGHRS and CDR2 YFSETQ. This CDR3 has 19 amino acids. The CDR3 spells CASSLGGVWASGPTGELFF. The CDR3 region has the DNA TGCGCCAGCAGCTTAGGTGGGGTGTGGGCTAGCGGCCCCACCGGGGAGCTGTTTTTT.